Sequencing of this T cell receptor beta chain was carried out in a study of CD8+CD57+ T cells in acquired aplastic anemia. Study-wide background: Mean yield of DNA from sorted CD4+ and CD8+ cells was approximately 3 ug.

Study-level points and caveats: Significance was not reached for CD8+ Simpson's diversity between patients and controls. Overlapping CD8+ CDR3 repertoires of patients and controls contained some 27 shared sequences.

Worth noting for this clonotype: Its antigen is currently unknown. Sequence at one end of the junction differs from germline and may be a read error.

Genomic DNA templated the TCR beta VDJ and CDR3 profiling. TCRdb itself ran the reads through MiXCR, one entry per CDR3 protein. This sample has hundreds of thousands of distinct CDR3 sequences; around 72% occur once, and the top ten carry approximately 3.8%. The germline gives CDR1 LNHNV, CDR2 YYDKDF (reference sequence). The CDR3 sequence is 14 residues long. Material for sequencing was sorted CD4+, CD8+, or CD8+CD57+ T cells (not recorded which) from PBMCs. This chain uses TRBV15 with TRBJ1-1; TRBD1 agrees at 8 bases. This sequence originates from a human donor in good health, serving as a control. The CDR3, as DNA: TGTGCCACCAGCCTAGGGACAGGCGGCACTGACGCTTTCTTT. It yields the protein CATSLGTGGTDAFF.